Listed here are 9 T cell receptor beta chains from one sample, sequenced in a study of shared clonotypes between healthy human individuals. Profiling relied on immunoSEQ multiplex PCR, and the TCRdb table lists in-frame clones only, not all of them. The sample records some 800,000 clones, roughly 92% being singletons. The naive CD8 subset, CD45RO-negative cells positively selected for CCR7, excluded terminally differentiated effector memory CD45RA+ cells. Sequencing used naive CD8+ T cells sorted from blood. The receptors derive from a man aged 30-40 years in good health.

In this sample, this clone turned up once. The chain joins TRBV7-9 to TRBJ1-5; 10 positions match TRBD1. V dropped 1 base and J dropped 6; count of bases not matched to a gene: 6. This CDR3 has 16 residues. Germline V gene sequence: CDR1 SEHNR, CDR2 FQNEAQ (reference sequence). The CDR3 nucleotides read TGTGCCAGCAGCTTAGAGGGACAGGGGTTTCGTCAGCCCCAGCATTTT. This codes for CASSLEGQGFRQPQHF.

The sample holds a few counts of this clone. This rearrangement joins TRBV27 to TRBJ2-7, with D possibly being TRBD2 (5 bases). The CDR3 spans 14 residues. Between the trimmed V and J ends, which lost 4 bases and 1 base, there was a span of 11 bases. CDR1 is MNHEY and CDR2 is SMNVEV in the germline V gene (reference sequence). The CDR3 region is CASSSGFRSYEQYF. The CDR3 nucleotides are TGTGCCAGCAGTTCGGGGTTTCGGTCCTACGAGCAGTACTTC.

This sequence joins TRBV7-9 and TRBJ2-7, with D tentatively TRBD2 (7 bases). The V gene's germline CDR1 is SEHNR and CDR2 FQNEAQ (reference sequence). V gave up 5 bases and J gave up 5 bases, with 19 bases separating them. The CDR3 has 15 residues. CDR3 protein: CASSQGPAGTNEQYF. The CDR3 DNA sequence: TGTGCCAGCAGCCAGGGGCCAGCGGGAACAAACGAGCAGTACTTC.

The chain joins TRBV6-6 to TRBJ2-2; D gene uncertain. The germline V gene encodes CDR1 MNHNY and CDR2 SVGAGI (reference sequence). The CDR3 extends over 16 amino acids. The ends were cut back, 4 bases at V and 0 bases at J, with 12 bases in the middle. DNA for the CDR3: TGTGCCAGCAGTTTTTCGGTGGAGACGAACACCGGGGAGCTGTTTTTT. This sequence encodes CASSFSVETNTGELFF.

The chain is built from TRBV9 and TRBJ2-1, with TRBD1 as a possible D gene (11 bases). In germline, CDR1 is SGDLS, CDR2 YYNGEE. With 4 bases removed from V and 3 bases from J, the gap between germline ends came to 26 bases. The CDR3 contains 19 residues. CDR3 in DNA: TGTGCCAGCAGCACCTCCGGGACAGGGGGACTAGCGCTCTACAATGAGCAGTTCTTC. Translated, it gives CASSTSGTGGLALYNEQFF.

The chain carries TRBV25-1 and TRBJ2-1; D perhaps matches TRBD2 (5 bases). The CDR3 sequence is 13 residues long. Trimming shortened V by 1 base and J by 10 bases, and 11 bases separated the two germline ends. The V gene's germline CDR1 is MGHDK and CDR2 SYGVNS. For the CDR3, the DNA is TGTGCCAGCAGTGAATTGTGGCCGGGGGAGCAGTTCTTC. Its protein product is CASSELWPGEQFF.

The chain carries TRBV5-1 and TRBJ2-3; no clear D. The CDR3 contains 16 residues. The germline gives CDR1 SGHRS, CDR2 YFSETQ. Trimming stripped 1 base from V and 4 bases from J, with 16 bases between. The CDR3 sequence is CASSLFLYGNSDTQYF. CDR3 DNA: TGCGCCAGCAGCTTGTTTCTATATGGGAACTCAGATACGCAGTATTTT.

V is TRBV5-4 and J is TRBJ2-7; D may be TRBD2 (6 bases). Between the trimmed V and J ends, which lost 4 bases and 5 bases, there was a span of 16 bases. The CDR3 spans 14 residues. The germline CDR1 and CDR2 sequences are SGHNT and YYREEE (reference sequence). The CDR3 bases are TGTGCCAGCAGCGCCGTCGATGGGGGGAACGAGCAGTACTTC. As protein: CASSAVDGGNEQYF.

The rearrangement uses TRBV27 and TRBJ1-1, with a weak D call TRBD1 (6 bases). Between the trimmed V and J ends, which lost 3 bases and 4 bases, there was a span of 15 bases. The germline CDR1 and CDR2 sequences are MNHEY and SMNVEV (reference sequence). The CDR3 length is 15 residues. In nucleotides, the CDR3 is TGTGCCAGCAGTTTTATCGGACAGTCCTTCACTGAAGCTTTCTTT. It yields the protein CASSFIGQSFTEAFF.